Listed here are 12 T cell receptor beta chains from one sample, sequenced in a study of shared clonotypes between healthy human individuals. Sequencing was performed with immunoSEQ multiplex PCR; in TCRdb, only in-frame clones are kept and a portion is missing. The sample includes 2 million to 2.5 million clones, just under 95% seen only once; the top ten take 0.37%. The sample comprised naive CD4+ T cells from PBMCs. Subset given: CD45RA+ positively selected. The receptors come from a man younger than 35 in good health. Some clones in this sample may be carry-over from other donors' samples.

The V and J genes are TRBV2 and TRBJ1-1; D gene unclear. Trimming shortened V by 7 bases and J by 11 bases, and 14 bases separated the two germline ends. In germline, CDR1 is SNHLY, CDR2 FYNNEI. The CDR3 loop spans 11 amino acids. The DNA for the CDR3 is TGTGCCAGCACCTGGACCCCGAGGGCTTTCTTT. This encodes CASTWTPRAFF.

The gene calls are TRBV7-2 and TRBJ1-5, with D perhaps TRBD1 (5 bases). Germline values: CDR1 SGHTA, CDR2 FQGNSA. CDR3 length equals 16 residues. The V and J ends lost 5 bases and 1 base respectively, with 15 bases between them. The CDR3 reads CASSPSGVRSNQPQHF. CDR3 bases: TGTGCCAGCAGCCCTTCGGGGGTGAGGAGCAATCAGCCCCAGCATTTT. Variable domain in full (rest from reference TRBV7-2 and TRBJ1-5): GAGVSQSPSNKVTEKGKDVELRCDPISGHTALYWYRQSLGQGLEFLIYFQGNSAPDKSGLPSDRFSAERTGGSVSTLTIQRTQQEDSAVYLCASSPSGVRSNQPQHFGDGTRLSIL.

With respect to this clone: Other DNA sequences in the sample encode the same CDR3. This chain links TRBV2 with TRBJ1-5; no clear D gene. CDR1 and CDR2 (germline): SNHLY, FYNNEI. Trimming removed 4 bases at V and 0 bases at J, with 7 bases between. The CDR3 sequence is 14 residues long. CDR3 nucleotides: TGTGCCAGCAGTGGTCAGGATAGCAATCAGCCCCAGCATTTT. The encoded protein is CASSGQDSNQPQHF.

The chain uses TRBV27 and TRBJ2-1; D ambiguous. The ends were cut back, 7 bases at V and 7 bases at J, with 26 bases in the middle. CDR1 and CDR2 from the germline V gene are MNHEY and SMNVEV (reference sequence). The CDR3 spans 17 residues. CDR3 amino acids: CASTTSSWGSQGNEQFF. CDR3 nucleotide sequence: TGTGCCAGCACTACCTCCTCTTGGGGATCCCAAGGGAATGAGCAGTTCTTC.

CDR3 sequence: CAWLDRGGATEQYF. The CDR3 nucleotides read TGTGCCTGGCTCGACCGTGGGGGGGCAACCGAGCAGTACTTC. This chain joins TRBV30 and TRBJ2-5, with D possibly TRBD2 on 7 matching bases. The J call may be faulty, since TRBJ2-7 better matches the DNA end. This CDR3 has 14 amino acids. Germline V gives CDR1 GTSNPN, CDR2 SVGIG (reference sequence).

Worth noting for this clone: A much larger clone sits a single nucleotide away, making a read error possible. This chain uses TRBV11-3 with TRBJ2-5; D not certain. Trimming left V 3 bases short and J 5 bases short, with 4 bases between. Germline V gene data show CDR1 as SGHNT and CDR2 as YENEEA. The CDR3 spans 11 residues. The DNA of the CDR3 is TGTGCCAGCAGCTTTGGGGAGACCCAGTACTTC. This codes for CASSFGETQYF.

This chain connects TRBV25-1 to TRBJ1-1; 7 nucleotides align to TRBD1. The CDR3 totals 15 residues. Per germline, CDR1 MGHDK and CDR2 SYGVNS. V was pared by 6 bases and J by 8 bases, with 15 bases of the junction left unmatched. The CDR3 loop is CASSPQQGIAGEAFF. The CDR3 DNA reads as TGTGCCAGCAGCCCCCAACAGGGGATCGCCGGAGAAGCTTTCTTT. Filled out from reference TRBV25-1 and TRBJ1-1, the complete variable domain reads EADIYQTPRYLVIGTGKKITLECSQTMGHDKMYWYQQDPGMELHLIHYSYGVNSTEKGDLSSESTVSRIRTEHFPLTLESARPSHTSQYLCASSPQQGIAGEAFFGQGTRLTVV.

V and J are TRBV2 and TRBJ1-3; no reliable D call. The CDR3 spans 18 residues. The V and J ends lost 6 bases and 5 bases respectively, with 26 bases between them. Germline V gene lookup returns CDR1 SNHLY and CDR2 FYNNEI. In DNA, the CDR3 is TGTGCCAGCAGGCGCAGGTTTCCCGGTGGGGATACGAGAAACACCATATATTTT. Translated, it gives CASRRRFPGGDTRNTIYF.

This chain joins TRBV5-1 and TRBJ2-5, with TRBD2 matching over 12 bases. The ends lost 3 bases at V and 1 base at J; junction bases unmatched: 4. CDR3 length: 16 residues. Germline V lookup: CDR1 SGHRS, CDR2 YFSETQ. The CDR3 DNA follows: TGCGCCAGCAGCTGGGGGGGACTAGCGGGCCAAGAGACCCAGTACTTC. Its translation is CASSWGGLAGQETQYF. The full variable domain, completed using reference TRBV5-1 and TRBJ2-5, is KAGVTQTPRYLIKTRGQQVTLSCSPISGHRSVSWYQQTPGQGLQFLFEYFSETQRNKGNFPGRFSGRQFSNSRSEMNVSTLELGDSALYLCASSWGGLAGQETQYFGPGTRLLVL.

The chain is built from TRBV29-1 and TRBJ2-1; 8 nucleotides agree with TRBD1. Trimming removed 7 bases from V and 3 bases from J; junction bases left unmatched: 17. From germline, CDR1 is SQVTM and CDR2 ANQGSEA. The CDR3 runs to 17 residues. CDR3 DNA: TGCAGCGCCGATGCCCTGGAGACAGGGGTGAGCTACAATGAGCAGTTCTTC. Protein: CSADALETGVSYNEQFF.

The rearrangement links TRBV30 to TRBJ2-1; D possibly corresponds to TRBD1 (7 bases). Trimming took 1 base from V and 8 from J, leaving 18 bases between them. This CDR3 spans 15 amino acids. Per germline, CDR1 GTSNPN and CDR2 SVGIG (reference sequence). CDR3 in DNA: TGTGCCTGGAGTGAGGGACAGCCATGGGGGGATGAGCAGTTCTTC. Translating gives CAWSEGQPWGDEQFF.

The CDR3 region is CASSIQGLNYGYTF. Here the CDR3 DNA reads TGTGCCAGTAGCATACAGGGTTTGAACTATGGCTACACCTTC. V is TRBV19 and J is TRBJ1-2; tentatively, D is TRBD1 (6 bases). The CDR3 runs to 14 residues. The V end lost 6 bases, the J end lost 2 bases, and 13 bases lay between the germline ends. CDR1 is LNHDA, CDR2 SQIVND, per germline (reference sequence).